These 25 T cell receptor gamma chains were all obtained from the same sample, sequenced in a study of gamma-delta T cells after stem cell transplantation. TCRdb used CATT to re-call clones from the RT-PCR reads. The table shows about 310 gamma-chain clones, with approximately 52% occurring only once. The sequencing sample was made of gamma-delta T cells. The receptor source for this set is a human donor. It is not recorded whose cells these are; they may come from a transplant donor.

A word on this clone: A read error may account for a junction end that differs from germline. This chain connects TRGV9 to TRGJP. Here the J gene came from matching the DNA to germline, since TCRdb omits it. This CDR3 is 16 amino acids long. Germline V gives CDR1 GITISATS, CDR2 ISYDGTV (reference sequence). The CDR3 DNA is TGTGCCTTGTGGCGACTGCAAGAGTTGGGCAAAAAAAACAAGGTATTT. Translating it yields CALWRLQELGKKNKVF.

Notes on this clone: A read error likely explains this, since a far larger clone differs by one base. The genes are TRGV9 and TRGJP. TCRdb is silent on the J gene; assignment here came from matching the DNA to germline. Germline lookup yields CDR1 GITISATS and CDR2 ISYDGTV (reference sequence). The CDR3 covers 16 residues. CDR3 loop: CALWEVEEVGKKIKVF. CDR3 DNA sequence: TGTGCCTTGTGGGAGGTGGAAGAGGTGGGCAAAAAAATCAAGGTATTT.

This clone has only a few counts. This rearrangement joins TRGV9 to TRGJ1 or TRGJ2. Since TCRdb gives no J gene, matching the DNA to germline was used here to assign it. CDR1 GITISATS and CDR2 ISYDGTV come from the germline V gene (reference sequence). The CDR3 loop spans 11 amino acids. J lost 8 bases, V lost 5 bases, and 6 bases had no gene match. The CDR3 region has the DNA TGTGCCTTGTGGGGGTACCATAAGAAACTCTTT. Its translation is CALWGYHKKLF.

The table lists this clone with a count of one. Given a far larger clone just one base away, this is likely a sequencing read error. Other DNA sequences of this sample code for an identical CDR3. No J gene was named, though the V gene is TRGV9. Germline CDR1 is GITISATS and CDR2 is ISYDGTV (reference sequence). CDR3 length: 16 amino acids. CDR3 sequence: CALWEVRELGKKIKVF. Written as DNA, the CDR3 is TGTGCCTTGTGGGAGGTGCGGGAGTTGGGCAAAAAAATCAAGGTCTTT.

This clone has just a few counts. This sequence joins TRGV9 and TRGJ1 or TRGJ2. Germline matching of the DNA provided the J gene here, since TCRdb leaves it blank. The germline gives CDR1 GITISATS, CDR2 ISYDGTV (reference sequence). There are 13 residues in the CDR3. V gave up 2 bases and J gave up 3 bases; unmatched junction bases: 4. The CDR3 spells CALWEAPYYKKLF. The CDR3 DNA reads TGTGCCTTGTGGGAGGCTCCTTATTATAAGAAACTCTTT.

Regarding this clone: This sequence is one base from a far larger clone and is likely a read error. Distinct nucleotide sequences in the sample also encode this CDR3. The rearrangement links TRGV9 to TRGJP. Because TCRdb records no J gene, it was assigned here through a match of the DNA to germline. Germline-derived CDR1 and CDR2 are GITISATS and ISYDGTV (reference sequence). Unmatched junction bases numbered 1, after V lost 0 bases and J lost 5 bases. This CDR3 has 16 residues. The CDR3 sequence is CALWEVKELGKKIKVF. The CDR3 DNA is TGTGCCTTGTGGGAGGTGAAAGAGTTGGGCAAAAAAATCAAGGTATTT.

Remarks on this clone: Other DNA variants within this sample encode the same CDR3. The CDR3 region is CALWEVHRELGKKIKVF. The CDR3 DNA sequence: TGTGCCTTGTGGGAGGTGCACCGGGAGTTGGGCAAAAAAATCAAGGTATTT. The chain recombines TRGV9 with TRGJP. Germline matching of the DNA provided the J gene here, since TCRdb leaves it blank. V lost 0 bases to trimming and J lost 7 bases; unmatched junction nucleotides: 6. The CDR3 extends over 17 amino acids. The germline CDR1 and CDR2 sequences are GITISATS and ISYDGTV (reference sequence).

This clone was seen a single time. The junction and the germline gene differ at one end; a read error may be behind it. The rearrangement joins TRGV9 to TRGJP. Since TCRdb gives no J gene, matching the DNA to germline was used here to assign it. Germline V gene lookup returns CDR1 GITISATS and CDR2 ISYDGTV (reference sequence). The CDR3 has 17 amino acids. Here the CDR3 DNA reads TGTGCCTTGTGGGAGGTCCTTCAAGGGTTGGGCAAAAAAATCAAGGTATTT. It encodes CALWEVLQGLGKKIKVF.

For this clone: This could be a read error, since a much larger clone is one nucleotide away. The V gene is given as TRGV9, and no J gene call is available. The CDR3 totals 16 residues. Germline CDR1 reads GITISATS; CDR2 reads ISYDGTV (reference sequence). CDR3 amino acids: CALWEVQELGKKMKVF. The CDR3 DNA sequence: TGTGCCTTGTGGGAGGTGCAGGAGTTGGGCAAAAAAATGAAGGTATTT.

The rearrangement joins TRGV9 to TRGJ1 or TRGJ2. The J gene, missing from TCRdb, was assigned here through DNA to germline matching. J lost 3 bases, V lost 11 bases, and 10 bases had no gene match. The CDR3 contains 12 residues. The germline gives CDR1 GITISATS, CDR2 ISYDGTV (reference sequence). CDR3 sequence: CAWRETYYKKLF. CDR3 bases: TGTGCCTGGCGGGAGACTTATTATAAGAAACTCTTT.

A word on this clone: Possible read error: a much larger clone is one base away. This chain uses TRGV9 with TRGJP. TCRdb offers no J gene call, so here the DNA was matched to germline to obtain one. CDR1 is GITISATS and CDR2 is ISYDGTV in the germline V gene (reference sequence). CDR3 length: 16 amino acids. CDR3 sequence (DNA): TGTGCCTTGTGGGAGGTGCAAGAGTTGGGCAAAAAAAGCAAGGTATTT. Translation gives CALWEVQELGKKSKVF.

This chain links TRGV9 with TRGJP. The J gene is absent in TCRdb and was assigned here via DNA matching to germline. V was clipped by 2 bases and J by 4 bases; unmatched bases: 5. The CDR3 runs 17 residues. Germline V gives CDR1 GITISATS, CDR2 ISYDGTV (reference sequence). CDR3 region: CALWEGDQELGKKIKVF. For the CDR3, the DNA is TGTGCCTTGTGGGAGGGAGATCAAGAGTTGGGCAAAAAAATCAAGGTATTT.

Turning to this clone: A read error may be the cause here, since a much bigger clone is one base away. The chain uses TRGV9 and TRGJP. TCRdb is silent on the J gene; assignment here came from matching the DNA to germline. CDR3 length: 17 residues. Germline V gives CDR1 GITISATS, CDR2 ISYDGTV (reference sequence). The CDR3 DNA reads as TGTGCCTTGTGGGAGGCGGAGGGGGAGTTGGGCAAAAAAAACAAGGTATTT. Its translation: CALWEAEGELGKKNKVF.

This clone has only a few counts. This chain links TRGV9 with TRGJP. The J gene, not given by TCRdb, was assigned here from a germline match of the nucleotide sequence. Germline CDR1 and CDR2: GITISATS and ISYDGTV (reference sequence). CDR3 length: 16 residues. V lost 2 bases to trimming and J lost 4 bases; unmatched junction nucleotides: 2. As DNA, the CDR3 is TGTGCCTTGTGGGAGGACCAAGAGTTGGGCAAAAAAATCAAGGTATTT. Amino acids: CALWEDQELGKKIKVF.

In its sample, this clone is large (0.1 to 1%). This chain uses TRGV9 with TRGJP. No J gene was available from TCRdb, and it was assigned here by a germline match of the DNA. The CDR3 spans 15 residues. V lost 6 bases, J lost 7 bases, and 6 bases stayed unmatched. Germline CDR1 GITISATS, CDR2 ISYDGTV (reference sequence). The CDR3: CALWLGELGKKIKVF. The CDR3 DNA reads TGTGCCTTGTGGCTAGGGGAGTTGGGCAAAAAAATCAAGGTATTT.

This chain links TRGV9 with TRGJP. Germline loops: CDR1 GITISATS, CDR2 ISYDGTV (reference sequence). V lost 2 bases, J lost 4 bases, and 5 bases stayed unmatched. This CDR3 has 17 amino acids. The CDR3 is CALWEGIQELGKKIKVF. CDR3 coding DNA: TGTGCCTTGTGGGAGGGGATACAAGAGTTGGGCAAAAAAATCAAGGTATTT.

In regard to this clone: This likely stems from a read error, as it lies one base from a far larger clone. The gene calls are TRGV9 and TRGJP. In the absence of a J gene in TCRdb, the DNA was matched to germline to assign it here. There are 17 residues in the CDR3. CDR1 and CDR2 from the germline V gene are GITISATS and ISYDGTV (reference sequence). With 5 bases clipped from V and 4 bases from J, the junction kept 8 bases outside the gene matches. In DNA form, the CDR3 reads TGTGCCTTGTGGGGTGCAGAACAAGAGTTGGGCAAAAAAATCAAGGTATTT. It translates to CALWGAEQELGKKIKVF.

No J gene was named, though the V gene is TRGV9. CDR3 size: 16 residues. The V gene's germline CDR1 is GITISATS and CDR2 ISYDGTV (reference sequence). The CDR3 spells CALWQIQEFCKKNKLF. Here the CDR3 DNA reads TGTGCCTTGTGGCAAATCCAAGAGTTTTGTAAAAAAAACAAGCTCTTT.

For this clone: The junction departs from the called germline gene at one end, perhaps through a read error. The chain joins TRGV9 to TRGJP. The J gene, not given by TCRdb, was assigned here from a germline match of the nucleotide sequence. The CDR3 is 16 amino acids. Germline CDR1 and CDR2: GITISATS and ISYDGTV (reference sequence). In nucleotides, the CDR3 is TGTGCCTTGTGGGAGGCGCAAGAGTTGGGCAAAAAAAACAAGGTATTT. Its translation: CALWEAQELGKKNKVF.

The V and J genes are TRGV9 and TRGJP. TCRdb carries no J gene annotation; the J gene was assigned here by matching the DNA with germline. Trimming cost V 4 bases and J 6 bases; bases outside gene matches: 9. Germline lookup yields CDR1 GITISATS and CDR2 ISYDGTV (reference sequence). The CDR3 sequence is 17 residues long. The CDR3 reads CALWDRSGELGKKIKVF. CDR3 coding DNA: TGTGCCTTGTGGGACCGATCTGGAGAGTTGGGCAAAAAAATCAAGGTATTT.

Concerning this clone: The likely explanation is a read error, given a far larger clone one base away. The V call is TRGV9, the J call TRGJ1 or TRGJ2. Since TCRdb gives no J gene, matching the DNA to germline was used here to assign it. This CDR3 region has 11 residues. Per the germline V gene, CDR1 is GITISATS and CDR2 is ISYDGTV (reference sequence). Here the CDR3 reads CALGEEYKKLF. In DNA form, the CDR3 reads TGTGCCTTGGGGGAGGAATATAAGAAACTCTTT.

The V call is TRGV9, the J call TRGJ1 or TRGJ2. Since TCRdb gives no J gene, matching the DNA to germline was used here to assign it. This CDR3 is 14 amino acids long. Germline CDR1 reads GITISATS; CDR2 reads ISYDGTV (reference sequence). V trimming: 0 bases; J trimming: 3 bases; junction bases outside the gene matches: 5. The CDR3 DNA is TGTGCCTTGTGGGAGGTGCCCCCTTATTATAAGAAACTCTTT. Amino acids: CALWEVPPYYKKLF.

About this clone itself: A junction boundary mismatches the germline segment, possibly from a read error. Other nucleotide sequences in the sample specify the same CDR3. The chain's CDR3 is CALWEVHVGPQELGKKNKVF. For the CDR3, the DNA is TGTGCCTTGTGGGAGGTGCATGTCGGGCCTCAAGAGTTGGGCAAAAAAAACAAGGTATTT. The gene calls are TRGV9 and TRGJP. TCRdb carries no J gene annotation; the J gene was assigned here by matching the DNA with germline. From germline, CDR1 is GITISATS and CDR2 ISYDGTV (reference sequence). This CDR3 is 20 amino acids long.

The chain recombines TRGV9 with TRGJP. TCRdb records no J gene; here it was assigned by comparing the DNA to germline. Germline assignment: CDR1 GITISATS and CDR2 ISYDGTV (reference sequence). V lost 2 bases and J lost 11; bases outside the gene matches: 12. The CDR3 totals 17 residues. DNA for the CDR3: TGTGCCTTGTGGGAGGGCGTACACGGAATGGGCAAAAAAATCAAGGTATTT. It codes for CALWEGVHGMGKKIKVF.

This clone appeared a few times. V and J are TRGV9 and TRGJP. No J segment appears in TCRdb, so it was assigned here by matching the sequence to germline. The CDR3 has 17 residues. Germline-derived CDR1 and CDR2 are GITISATS and ISYDGTV (reference sequence). With 2 bases clipped from V and 7 bases from J, the junction kept 8 bases outside the gene matches. CDR3 sequence reads: CALWEAPGELGKKIKVF. The CDR3 DNA is TGTGCCTTGTGGGAGGCCCCAGGGGAGTTGGGCAAAAAAATCAAGGTATTT.